The 16 T cell receptor beta chains reported below all come from one sample, sequenced in a study of human T cells and chemical hapten exposure. Total RNA was isolated from unfractionated whole blood. TCRdb independently ran MiXCR on the 5' RACE reads; one entry per CDR3 protein. The sample gives 95,000 to 120,000 distinct CDR3 sequences, 15% to 20% of which show up once; roughly 2.8% is in the top ten. These receptors were taken from a human donor in good health.

The chain combines TRBV4-1 with TRBJ2-7; 9 bases are shared with TRBD2. Germline lookup yields CDR1 MGHRA and CDR2 YSYEKL. There are 19 residues in the CDR3. The J segment lost 0 bases and the V segment lost 3 bases, leaving 15 bases of the junction unmatched. This chain's CDR3 is CASSHRSPGTSSSSYEQYF. DNA of the CDR3: TGCGCCAGCAGCCACCGAAGTCCCGGGACTAGCTCGAGCTCCTACGAGCAGTACTTC.

The chain employs TRBV24-1 and TRBJ2-1, with no clear D. Germline CDR1 and CDR2: KGHDR and SFDVKD. V was pared by 4 bases and J by 8 bases, with 17 bases between. The CDR3 has 15 residues. CDR3 residues: CATSDPRTLRDEQFF. In nucleotides, the CDR3 is TGTGCCACCAGTGACCCGAGGACCCTTAGGGATGAGCAGTTCTTC.

Only a few counts were recorded for this clonotype. The gene calls are TRBV20-1 and TRBJ2-5; D uncertain. Germline lookup yields CDR1 DFQATT and CDR2 SNEGSKA (reference sequence). V lost 3 bases and J 1 base, leaving 9 bases between the germline ends. The length of the CDR3 is 13 residues. The CDR3 reads CSASTGSQETQYF. CDR3 nucleotides: TGCAGTGCTAGTACGGGTAGCCAAGAGACCCAGTACTTC.

The chain links TRBV7-3 to TRBJ2-1, with TRBD2 matching over 7 bases. The CDR3 spans 13 residues. V trimming: 5 bases; J trimming: 12 bases; junction bases outside the gene matches: 10. Germline V gene data show CDR1 as SGHTA and CDR2 as FQGTGA. The CDR3 is CASSHTSVRVQFF. The DNA of the CDR3 is TGTGCCAGCAGCCATACTAGCGTAAGAGTGCAGTTCTTC.

The chain uses TRBV5-1 and TRBJ2-1; 7 nucleotides line up with TRBD2. The CDR3 loop spans 15 amino acids. V was clipped by 7 bases and J by 2 bases; unmatched bases: 9. In germline, CDR1 is SGHRS, CDR2 YFSETQ. The CDR3 spells CASVGGSLAYNEQFF. CDR3 nucleotide sequence: TGCGCCAGCGTCGGGGGGAGTCTCGCCTACAATGAGCAGTTCTTC.

The rearrangement uses TRBV7-2 and TRBJ1-1, with 8 bases fitting TRBD1. Germline V gene data show CDR1 as SGHTA and CDR2 as FQGNSA. The CDR3 sequence is 13 residues long. V was clipped by 5 bases and J by 6 bases; unmatched bases: 5. DNA for the CDR3: TGTGCCAGCAGCCCACCGACAGGGGCTGAAGCTTTCTTT. Amino acids: CASSPPTGAEAFF.

This rearrangement joins TRBV12-3 or TRBV12-4 to TRBJ2-7; 8 bases agree with TRBD2. The CDR3 contains 13 residues. The trim removed 9 bases at V and 3 bases at J, leaving 7 bases unmatched. The CDR3 sequence: CASRSGNYYEQYF. CDR3 DNA sequence: TGTGCCAGTCGTAGCGGGAACTACTACGAGCAGTACTTC.

This clonotype appeared a few times. This chain joins TRBV3-1 and TRBJ1-6, with a possible D match to TRBD1 (6 bases). Trimming took 6 bases from V and 16 from J, leaving 25 bases between them. CDR3 length: 15 amino acids. Germline loops: CDR1 LGHDT, CDR2 YNNKEL (reference sequence). In DNA, the CDR3 is TGTGCCAGCAGTCAAAGAGGACTCCGGTTCGGACAGCTCCACTTT. Amino acid sequence: CASSQRGLRFGQLHF.

The chain recombines TRBV6-6 with TRBJ2-3; D possibly corresponds to TRBD2 (6 bases). This CDR3 region has 15 residues. Trimming pared 5 bases from V and 3 bases from J, leaving 15 bases between. Germline V gene sequence: CDR1 MNHNY, CDR2 SVGAGI (reference sequence). The CDR3, as DNA: TGTGCCAGCAGTGAAAGGGCGGGAAAAACAGATACGCAGTATTTT. Translated, it gives CASSERAGKTDTQYF.

The count of this clonotype is one. The chain joins TRBV28 to TRBJ2-4; weak D call: TRBD2 (6 bases). Trimming left V 7 bases short and J 0 bases short, with 19 bases between. Germline CDR1 is MDHEN and CDR2 is SYDVKM. This CDR3 is 17 amino acids long. CDR3 sequence (DNA): TGTGCCAGCACTATGGGCGGGAATACCCTAGCCAAAAACATTCAGTACTTC. It is translated as CASTMGGNTLAKNIQYF.

This clonotype was observed a handful of times. This CDR3 reads CASSLQSGRADEQYF. CDR3 sequence (DNA): TGTGCCAGCAGTTTACAGAGCGGGAGGGCCGACGAGCAGTACTTC. The rearrangement uses TRBV28 and TRBJ2-7, with TRBD2 matching over 10 bases. Losses at the gene ends were 2 bases for V and 5 bases for J; bases not matched to a gene: 6. The CDR3 contains 15 residues. The V gene's germline CDR1 is MDHEN and CDR2 SYDVKM. Full variable domain (rest looked up from reference TRBV28 and TRBJ2-7): DVKVTQSSRYLVKRTGEKVFLECVQDMDHENMFWYRQDPGLGLRLIYFSYDVKMKEKGDIPEGYSVSREKKERFSLILESASTNQTSMYLCASSLQSGRADEQYFGPGTRLTVT.

This clonotype was detected a few times. The V call is TRBV7-9, the J call TRBJ2-3; 9 positions agree with TRBD2. Germline lookup yields CDR1 SEHNR and CDR2 FQNEAQ (reference sequence). The CDR3 extends over 13 amino acids. J lost 3 bases, V lost 6 bases, and 1 base had no gene match. This chain's CDR3 is CASRREGTDTQYF. CDR3 DNA sequence: TGTGCCAGCAGGCGGGAGGGGACAGATACGCAGTATTTT.

This clonotype occurred once. The gene calls are TRBV27 and TRBJ1-3; D unclear. CDR3 length: 15 residues. V was clipped by 0 bases and J by 0 bases, with 6 bases between them. Per germline, CDR1 MNHEY and CDR2 SMNVEV (reference sequence). For the CDR3, the DNA is TGTGCCAGCAGTTTATCGGGCGTCTCTGGAAACACCATATATTTT. The encoded protein is CASSLSGVSGNTIYF.

The V and J genes are TRBV3-1 and TRBJ2-3, with 14 bases identical to TRBD2. CDR1 and CDR2 from the germline V gene are LGHDT and YNNKEL (reference sequence). V trimming: 7 bases; J trimming: 6 bases; junction bases outside the gene matches: 6. This CDR3 contains 15 residues. This CDR3 reads CASTPGLAGVDTQYF. CDR3 in DNA: TGTGCCAGCACCCCGGGACTAGCGGGAGTTGATACGCAGTATTTT.

This chain connects TRBV27 to TRBJ1-2; possible D gene TRBD1, 5 bases. Germline V CDR1 and CDR2: MNHEY, SMNVEV (reference sequence). This CDR3 comprises 11 residues. The V gene lost 11 bases and the J gene lost 2 bases, with 9 bases spanning the gap. CDR3 amino acids: CAAGTNYGYTF. The CDR3 DNA reads TGTGCCGCCGGGACGAACTATGGCTACACCTTC.

The sample holds a few counts of this clonotype. V and J are TRBV4-1 and TRBJ1-6; TRBD1 matches 9 bases. Germline V gene data show CDR1 as MGHRA and CDR2 as YSYEKL. The CDR3 extends over 18 amino acids. J lost 5 bases, V lost 2 bases, and 10 bases had no gene match. This chain's CDR3 is CASSQHRTGAQDNSPLHF. DNA for the CDR3: TGCGCCAGCAGCCAACACCGGACAGGGGCGCAGGATAATTCACCCCTCCACTTT.